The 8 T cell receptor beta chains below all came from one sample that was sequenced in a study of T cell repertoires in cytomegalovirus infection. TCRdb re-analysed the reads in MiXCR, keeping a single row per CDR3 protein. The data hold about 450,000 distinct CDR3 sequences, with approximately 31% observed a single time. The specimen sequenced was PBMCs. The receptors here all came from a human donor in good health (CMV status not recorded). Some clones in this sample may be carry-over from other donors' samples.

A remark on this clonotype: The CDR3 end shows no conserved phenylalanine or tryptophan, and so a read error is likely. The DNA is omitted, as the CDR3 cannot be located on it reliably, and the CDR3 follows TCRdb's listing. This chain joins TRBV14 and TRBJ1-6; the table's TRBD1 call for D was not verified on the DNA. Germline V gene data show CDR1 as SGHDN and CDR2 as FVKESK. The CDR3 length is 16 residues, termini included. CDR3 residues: CASSQKPGAYNSPLHI.

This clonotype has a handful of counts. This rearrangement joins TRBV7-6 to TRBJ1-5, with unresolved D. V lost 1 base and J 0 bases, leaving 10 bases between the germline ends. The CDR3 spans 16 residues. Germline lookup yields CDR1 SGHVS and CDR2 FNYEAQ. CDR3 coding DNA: TGTGCCAGCAGCTTAGGTACAGCCCGTAGCAATCAGCCCCAGCATTTT. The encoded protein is CASSLGTARSNQPQHF. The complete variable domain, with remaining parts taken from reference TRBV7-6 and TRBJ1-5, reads GAGVSQSPRYKVTKRGQDVALRCDPISGHVSLYWYRQALGQGPEFLTYFNYEAQQDKSGLPNDRFSAERPEGSISTLTIQRTEQRDSAMYRCASSLGTARSNQPQHFGDGTRLSIL.

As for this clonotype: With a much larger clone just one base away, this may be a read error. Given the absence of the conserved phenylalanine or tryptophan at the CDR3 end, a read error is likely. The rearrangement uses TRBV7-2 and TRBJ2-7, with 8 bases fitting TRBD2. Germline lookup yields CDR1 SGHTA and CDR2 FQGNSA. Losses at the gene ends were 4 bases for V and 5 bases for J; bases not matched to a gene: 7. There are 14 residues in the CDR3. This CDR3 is CASSWIAGKDEQYL. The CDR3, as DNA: TGTGCCAGCAGCTGGATAGCGGGGAAGGACGAGCAGTACCTC.

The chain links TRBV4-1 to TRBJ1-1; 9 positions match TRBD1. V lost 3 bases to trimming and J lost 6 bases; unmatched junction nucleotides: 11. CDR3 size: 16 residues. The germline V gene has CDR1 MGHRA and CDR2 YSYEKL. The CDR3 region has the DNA TGCGCCAGCAGCCAGACAACAGGGGGCGGGTGGGCTGAAGCTTTCTTT. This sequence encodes CASSQTTGGGWAEAFF.

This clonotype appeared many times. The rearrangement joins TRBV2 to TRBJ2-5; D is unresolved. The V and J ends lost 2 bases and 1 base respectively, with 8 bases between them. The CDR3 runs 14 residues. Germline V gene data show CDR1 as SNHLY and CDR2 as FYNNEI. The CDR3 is CASSEPLIQETQYF. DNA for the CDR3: TGTGCCAGCAGTGAACCCCTAATCCAAGAGACCCAGTACTTC.

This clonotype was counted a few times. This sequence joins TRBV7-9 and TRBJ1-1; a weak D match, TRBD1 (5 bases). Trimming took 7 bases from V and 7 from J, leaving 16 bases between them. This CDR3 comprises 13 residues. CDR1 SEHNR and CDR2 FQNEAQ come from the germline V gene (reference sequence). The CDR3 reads CASNSPQEREAFF. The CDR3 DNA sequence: TGTGCCAGCAACTCACCACAGGAACGTGAAGCTTTCTTT.

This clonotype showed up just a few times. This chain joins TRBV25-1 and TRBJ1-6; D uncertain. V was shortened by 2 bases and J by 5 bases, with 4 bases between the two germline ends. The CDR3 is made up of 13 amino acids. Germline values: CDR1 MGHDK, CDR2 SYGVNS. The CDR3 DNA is TGTGCCAGCAGTGAAGGAAATAATTCACCCCTCCACTTT. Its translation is CASSEGNNSPLHF.

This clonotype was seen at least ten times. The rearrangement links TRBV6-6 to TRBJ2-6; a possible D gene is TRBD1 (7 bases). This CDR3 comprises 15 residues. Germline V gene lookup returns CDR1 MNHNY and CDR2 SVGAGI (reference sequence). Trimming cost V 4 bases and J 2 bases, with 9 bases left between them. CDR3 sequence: CASSFRGAGANVLTF. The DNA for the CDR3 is TGTGCCAGCAGTTTCAGGGGGGCTGGGGCCAACGTCCTGACTTTC.